Detailed here is one TCR beta chain. The antigen remains unidentified. Assembly of TCR beta libraries relied on iRepertoire HTBI primers together with Arm-PCR of CDR3 regions. One entry per CDR3 protein, called by TCRdb with MiXCR from the multiplex PCR reads. This table holds over 200,000 distinct CDR3 sequences, 15% to 20% found once. The CDR3 length is 14 residues. The germline V gene has CDR1 SGHVS and CDR2 FQNEAQ. Trimming shortened V by 5 bases and J by 0 bases, and 7 bases separated the two germline ends. The data stem from a study of regulatory T cells in long-lasting Graves disease. Study information: Newly diagnosed Graves' patients had under 3 months of antithyroid drugs. General observations from the study: Researchers examined only peripheral blood and not thyroid tissue.

Time point denoted: newly diagnosed GD, antithyroid drugs for less than 3 months. After RNA was extracted from PBMCs, the TCR library was made from it. These data were also filed under a second study, of T cells in Graves' hyperthyroidism and ophthalmopathy. That work contributes: Researchers defined stable Graves' hyperthyroidism as no ophthalmopathy progression within 18 months.

The V gene is TRBV7-8, the J gene TRBJ2-2; D gene unclear. This TCR was recovered from a woman aged 25 to 39 with Graves disease. The source material was peripheral blood mononuclear cells (PBMCs), sampled at new diagnosis, from a patient treated with antithyroid drugs. CDR3 sequence (DNA): TGTGCCAGCAGCAATCGCCCGAACACCGGGGAGCTGTTTTTT. Translating gives CASSNRPNTGELFF.